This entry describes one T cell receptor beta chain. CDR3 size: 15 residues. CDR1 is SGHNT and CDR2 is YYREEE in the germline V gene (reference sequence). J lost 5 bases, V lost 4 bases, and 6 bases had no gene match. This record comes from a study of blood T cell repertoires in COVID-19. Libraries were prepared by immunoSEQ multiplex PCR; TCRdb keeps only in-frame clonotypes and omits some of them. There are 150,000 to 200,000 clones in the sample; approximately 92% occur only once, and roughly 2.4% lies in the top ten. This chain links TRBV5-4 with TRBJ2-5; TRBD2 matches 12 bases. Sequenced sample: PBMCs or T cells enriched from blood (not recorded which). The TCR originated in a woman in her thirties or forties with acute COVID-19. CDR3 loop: CASSPGLAGMETQYF. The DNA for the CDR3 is TGTGCCAGCAGCCCAGGACTAGCGGGAATGGAGACCCAGTACTTC.